Listed below are T cell receptor beta chains from one sample, sequenced in a study of T cell responses to AZD1222 COVID-19 vaccine. Method: immunoSEQ multiplex PCR; TCRdb's copy keeps in-frame clones and lacks some. The sample shows about 120,000 clones, about 93% of them seen only once. This specimen consisted of peripheral blood, obtained 28 days after the second AZD1222 dose. The receptors stem from an adult who received the AZD1222 COVID-19 vaccine. Both conserved end residues are part of each CDR3. A D gene is named only where the DNA matches it firmly. Where a row states a size, it is once, few, many or the class of an expanded clone; other rows omit it.

j_call clone_size d_call cdr3_length v_call cdr3_nt cdr3_aa
TRBJ2-4 NA NA 13 TRBV18 TGTGCCAGCTCGTCGACTCTCGGGGACATTCAGTACTTC CASSSTLGDIQYF
TRBJ1-1 NA NA 16 TRBV2 TGTGCCAGCAGTCAATTCAGGCAGGGGAGGAACACTGAAGCTTTCTTT CASSQFRQGRNTEAFF
TRBJ1-4 NA TRBD1 16 TRBV19 TGTGCCAGTAGTAGCTACCGGGACAGGGGGAATGAAAAACTGTTTTTT CASSSYRDRGNEKLFF
TRBJ1-2 NA NA 12 TRBV23-1 TGCGCCAGCAGTCGGTCCCAGCGGGGCTACACCTTC CASSRSQRGYTF
TRBJ1-5 NA TRBD1 18 TRBV6-2/TRBV6-3 TGTGCCAGCAGTCATCATCTCCGGGACAGAAAACCTAATCAGCCCCAGCATTTT CASSHHLRDRKPNQPQHF
TRBJ1-5 NA NA 16 TRBV7-3 TGTGCCAGCAGCTTAAGCTGGAGAGATAGCAATCAGCCCCAGCATTTT CASSLSWRDSNQPQHF
TRBJ2-1 few NA 14 TRBV6-5 TGTGCCAGCGGGGCCGAAGGAACTTACAATGAGCAGTTCTTC CASGAEGTYNEQFF
TRBJ2-1 NA TRBD1 14 TRBV16 TGTGCCAGCAGCCGCTACAGGGGGTCCGATGAGCAGTTCTTC CASSRYRGSDEQFF
TRBJ2-1 few TRBD2 15 TRBV3-1/TRBV3-2 TGTGCCAGCAGCCCCGGGACTAGCTCCTACAATGAGCAGTTCTTC CASSPGTSSYNEQFF
TRBJ1-5 NA NA 16 TRBV6-1 TGTGCCAGCAGTGGCGGACAGAGCCCTAGCAATCAGCCCCAGCATTTT CASSGGQSPSNQPQHF
TRBJ2-5 NA TRBD2 11 TRBV6-6 TGTGCCAGCAGGGGGGGGGAGACCCAGTACTTC CASRGGETQYF
TRBJ2-3 NA TRBD2 16 TRBV9 TGTGCCAGCAGCGTCCCTCGGGCGGGAGGGGCAGATACGCAGTATTTT CASSVPRAGGADTQYF